The TCR beta chain under discussion was sequenced for a study of a mutant IDH1 vaccine in newly diagnosed glioma. Background on the study: The start of vaccination came 4-6 weeks after radiotherapy alone, or with temozolomide cycles. At week 47 came visit V13, while visit V12 had come at week 35.

As regards this clone: No antigen is known for it. This specimen includes other DNA sequences encoding the same CDR3.

The repertoire was sequenced with immunoSEQ multiplex PCR; TCRdb's copy has only in-frame clones and lacks some. The table lists more than 50,000 clones, almost 65% of them singletons. The V gene's germline CDR1 is MNHNY and CDR2 SVGAGI (reference sequence). Trimming pared 2 bases from V and 0 bases from J, leaving 8 bases between. This CDR3 comprises 15 residues. Time point indicated: week 47, end of study. Alongside topical imiquimod, each dose of vaccine comprised 300 ug of mutant IDH1 20-mer peptide. The donors' diagnosis was new WHO grade 3 or 4 astrocytoma that was IDH1-mutant and ATRX-lost. V is TRBV6-6 and J is TRBJ1-3; maybe TRBD1 (5 bases). This receptor was obtained from a man aged 40-49 years with glioma. Some clones in this sample may be carry-over from other donors' samples. Specimen: peripheral blood mononuclear cells (PBMCs), collected from a glioma patient whose treatment included an IDH1 peptide vaccine. The CDR3 coding sequence is TGTGCCAGCAGTTACAAAGGGGCCTCTGGAAACACCATATATTTT. Amino acids: CASSYKGASGNTIYF.